These T cell receptor beta chains were read from a single sample in a study of T-cell reconstitution after alpha-beta-depleted transplantation in children. TCRdb re-derived calls from the PCR reads in MiXCR, one entry per CDR3 protein. The data show a few hundred thousand distinct CDR3 sequences, more than 20% seen once. Sequencing was performed on PBMCs, taken before TCRalphabeta/CD19-depleted stem cell transplant. These receptors were taken from a boy younger than two with Wiskott-Aldrich syndrome, due to receive a stem cell transplant. CDR3s include the opening cysteine and the closing phenylalanine or tryptophan. The D gene is left open where the match is weak. The size field is filled for only some rows; it gives once, few, many or a size class.

j_call clone_size d_call v_call cdr3_aa cdr3_nt
TRBJ2-5 NA TRBD2 TRBV20-1 CSARTREAFFETQYF TGCAGTGCTAGAACCCGGGAGGCATTCTTCGAGACCCAGTACTTC
TRBJ2-1 few TRBD1 TRBV10-3 CAISAGTGPYNEQFF TGTGCCATCAGCGCCGGGACAGGGCCTTACAATGAGCAGTTCTTC
TRBJ2-7 once NA TRBV4-2 CASSLRAESSYEQYF TGTGCCAGCAGCTTAAGGGCGGAGAGCTCCTACGAGCAGTACTTC
TRBJ2-5 NA TRBD2 TRBV15 CATSRELAGGIRRETQYF TGTGCCACCAGCAGAGAGCTAGCGGGAGGCATTAGGCGAGAGACCCAGTACTTC
TRBJ1-4 NA NA TRBV20-1 CSAKGVGEKLFF TGCAGTGCTAAAGGGGTCGGGGAAAAACTGTTTTTT
TRBJ2-2 few NA TRBV28 CASRSPNTGELFF TGTGCCAGCAGATCCCCGAACACCGGGGAGCTGTTTTTT
TRBJ2-5 few NA TRBV9 CASSVVGDGGQYF TGTGCCAGCAGCGTGGTCGGGGATGGGGGCCAGTACTTC
TRBJ2-7 NA NA TRBV12-3/TRBV12-4 CASSLSGGESYEQYF TGTGCCAGCAGTTTATCGGGGGGCGAGTCCTACGAGCAGTACTTC
TRBJ2-7 NA NA TRBV5-1 CASSLVGDASYEQYF TGCGCCAGCAGCTTGGTGGGGGACGCATCCTACGAGCAGTACTTC
TRBJ2-5 once TRBD2 TRBV7-9 CASSAGVQETQYF TGTGCCAGCAGCGCGGGAGTTCAAGAGACCCAGTACTTC
TRBJ1-2 NA NA TRBV10-3 CAISESPGVRPYGYTF TGTGCCATCAGTGAGTCCCCGGGGGTTCGTCCCTATGGCTACACCTTC
TRBJ2-7 NA TRBD1 TRBV5-1 CASSRGQGIYEQYF TGCGCCAGCAGCCGGGGACAGGGGATCTACGAGCAGTACTTC
TRBJ2-5 NA NA TRBV6-5 CASSYGLRHLQETQYF TGTGCCAGCAGTTACGGACTACGGCATCTACAAGAGACCCAGTACTTC
TRBJ1-6 NA TRBD1 TRBV5-1 CASSLAGQGASPLHF TGCGCCAGCAGCTTGGCGGGGCAGGGGGCTTCACCCCTCCACTTT
TRBJ2-3 few NA TRBV20-1 CSARERYTDTQYF TGCAGTGCTAGAGAGCGGTACACAGATACGCAGTATTTT
TRBJ1-2 few NA TRBV2 CASRDRDGGSIRYTF TGTGCCAGCAGGGATCGAGACGGAGGATCCATACGCTACACCTTC
TRBJ2-1 NA NA TRBV27 CASSRRNSYNEQFF TGTGCCAGCAGCCGGCGGAACTCCTACAATGAGCAGTTCTTC
TRBJ1-5 NA NA TRBV7-6 CASSPRVNQPQHF TGTGCCAGCAGCCCCCGGGTCAATCAGCCCCAGCATTTT
TRBJ2-1 few TRBD1 TRBV7-3 CASSNTGELYNEQFF TGTGCCAGCAGCAATACAGGGGAATTGTACAATGAGCAGTTCTTC
TRBJ2-1 few TRBD2 TRBV14 CASSQSGRNYNEQFF TGTGCCAGCAGCCAAAGCGGGAGGAACTACAATGAGCAGTTCTTC
TRBJ2-1 few TRBD1 TRBV12-3/TRBV12-4 CASSRAGTGFNEQFF TGTGCCAGCAGCCGAGCCGGGACAGGGTTTAATGAGCAGTTCTTC
TRBJ2-7 NA NA TRBV7-2 CASSSIPLPTYEQYF TGTGCCAGCAGCTCCATACCCCTACCCACCTACGAGCAGTACTTC
TRBJ2-5 NA NA TRBV12-3/TRBV12-4 CASSLGSGRETQYF TGTGCCAGCAGTTTAGGCTCTGGAAGAGAGACCCAGTACTTC
TRBJ2-1 NA TRBD2 TRBV6-1 CASSGTSGLSYNEQFF TGTGCCAGCAGCGGGACTAGCGGTCTTTCCTACAATGAGCAGTTCTTC
TRBJ2-1 NA TRBD1 TRBV9 CASSVAIGTGYNEQFF TGTGCCAGCAGCGTCGCAATCGGGACAGGGTACAATGAGCAGTTCTTC
TRBJ1-2 few NA TRBV6-1 CASSERGVRYGYGYTF TGTGCCAGCAGTGAACGAGGGGTCCGGTACGGCTATGGCTACACCTTC
TRBJ2-5 few NA TRBV5-1 CASSSTPQETQYF TGCGCCAGCAGCTCTACTCCACAAGAGACCCAGTACTTC
TRBJ2-7 few TRBD2 TRBV12-3/TRBV12-4 CASSFRGGTGEQYF TGTGCCAGCAGTTTTCGGGGGGGAACGGGCGAGCAGTACTTC
TRBJ2-4 NA TRBD2 TRBV19 CASSLGGEAKNIQYF TGTGCCAGTAGTTTGGGGGGGGAGGCCAAAAACATTCAGTACTTC
TRBJ2-5 few TRBD2 TRBV10-3 CAISESSGRETQYF TGTGCCATCAGTGAGTCTAGCGGGAGAGAGACCCAGTACTTC
TRBJ2-1 NA NA TRBV3-1 CASSHGPGRRSYNEQFF TGTGCCAGCAGCCATGGACCGGGACGCCGCTCCTACAATGAGCAGTTCTTC
TRBJ2-7 NA NA TRBV20-1 CSARDPRGASYEQYF TGCAGTGCTAGAGATCCGCGCGGGGCCTCCTACGAGCAGTACTTC
TRBJ2-1 once NA TRBV11-2 CASSPLEADWDNEQFF TGTGCCAGCAGCCCCTTAGAGGCGGACTGGGACAATGAGCAGTTCTTC
TRBJ2-7 NA NA TRBV5-1 CASSSPGSDEQYF TGCGCCAGCAGCTCCCCAGGGAGCGACGAGCAGTACTTC
TRBJ1-1 NA NA TRBV5-1 CASSVGVRGTEAFF TGCGCCAGCAGCGTAGGGGTAAGGGGCACTGAAGCTTTCTTT
TRBJ1-1 NA TRBD1 TRBV6-5 CASARQGANTEAFF TGTGCCAGCGCCAGGCAGGGGGCGAACACTGAAGCTTTCTTT
TRBJ2-5 many TRBD1 TRBV12-3/TRBV12-4 CASSFRGQETQYF TGTGCCAGCAGTTTTAGGGGGCAGGAGACCCAGTACTTC
TRBJ2-5 NA NA TRBV4-1 CASSQGEQRAQETQYF TGCGCCAGCAGCCAAGGGGAGCAGCGGGCGCAAGAGACCCAGTACTTC
TRBJ2-4 NA NA TRBV10-2 CASILGSPVAKNIQYF TGCGCCAGCATACTGGGGTCCCCGGTAGCCAAAAACATTCAGTACTTC
TRBJ2-7 NA NA TRBV29-1 CSVEVNSYEQYF TGCAGCGTTGAGGTAAACTCCTACGAGCAGTACTTC